What follows is one T cell receptor (beta chain) and its context. Antigen unknown. The record originates from a study of response to subunit inactivated influenza vaccine. General study results and limits: That few new T cells are recruited by each seasonal influenza vaccination was the authors' suggestion.

Each CDR3 protein gets one entry after TCRdb re-called the RT-PCR reads with MiXCR. The sample carries under 500,000 distinct CDR3 sequences, roughly 9.8% recorded once. The CDR3 length is 14 residues. CDR1 and CDR2 (germline): SNHLY, FYNNEI. Between the trimmed V and J ends, which lost 10 bases and 4 bases, there was a span of 16 bases. The chain couples TRBV2 to TRBJ1-4; possible D gene TRBD1, 6 bases. The sample consisted of PBMCs from blood, taken more than 35 days after vaccination. This receptor was identified in a man aged 50 or older who received an inactivated influenza vaccine. The CDR3 DNA is TGTGCCACTGCACAAGGGGGAGTTAATGAAAAACTGTTTTTT. Protein sequence: CATAQGGVNEKLFF.